Listed below are T cell receptor beta chains from one sample, sequenced in a study of identical twins. TCRdb called the 5' RACE reads again in MiXCR, with one record for every CDR3 protein. The data hold approximately 150,000 distinct CDR3 sequences, with approximately 3.5% observed a single time. The sequenced sample consisted of memory T cells sorted from blood. The receptors were sampled from a man in his late teens or twenties in good health. Each CDR3 is given with its conserved first and last residue. Each record gives: J gene, V gene, CDR3 protein.

TRBJ2-1 TRBV12-3/TRBV12-4 CASRGDNYNEQFF
TRBJ2-3 TRBV20-1 CSVVAGGPRGTDTQYF
TRBJ2-7 TRBV10-3 CAISEGGGPSSYEQYF
TRBJ2-2 TRBV10-1 CASSVPGLAGGNTGELFF
TRBJ2-3 TRBV5-5 CASTRAPDTQYF
TRBJ2-1 TRBV5-1 CASSLGSGSGDEQFF
TRBJ2-1 TRBV12-3/TRBV12-4 CASSTDPGRNEQFF
TRBJ2-1 TRBV11-1 CASSTPVGLAGAYNEQFF
TRBJ1-1 TRBV27 CASRGIGDTEAFF
TRBJ1-2 TRBV7-2 CASSWGLDSAYGYTF
TRBJ1-6 TRBV20-1 CSARVGIRGSHYNSPLHF
TRBJ2-4 TRBV10-3 CAISAIAGGPTKNIQYF
TRBJ2-1 TRBV7-3 CASSSALMGEQFF
TRBJ2-2 TRBV7-9 CASSPRSVNTGELFF
TRBJ2-3 TRBV20-1 CSARTGTDTQYF
TRBJ2-1 TRBV9 CASTPGGISSYNEQFF
TRBJ2-5 TRBV12-3/TRBV12-4 CASSSAGGIGETQYF
TRBJ2-1 TRBV11-3 CASSWQNEQFF
TRBJ2-1 TRBV27 CASSLPGAEQFF
TRBJ2-5 TRBV7-3 CASSPQGRETQYF
TRBJ2-1 TRBV10-3 CASRTSGGSYNEQFF
TRBJ2-6 TRBV7-9 CASSIGQGTGANVLTF
TRBJ1-2 TRBV6-1 CASSPPGPEYGYTF
TRBJ2-3 TRBV2 CASTGGLDTQYF
TRBJ2-3 TRBV20-1 CSAVGPSTDTQYF
TRBJ2-2 TRBV12-3/TRBV12-4 CASSPFRLNTGELFF
TRBJ1-5 TRBV20-1 CSAQARGNQPQHF
TRBJ1-1 TRBV12-3/TRBV12-4 CASQMANTEAFF
TRBJ1-2 TRBV14 CASSPREGDYGYTF
TRBJ2-1 TRBV18 CASSLQSLAGGEVVQFF